These 8 T cell receptor beta chains were all obtained from the same sample, sequenced in a study of T cell clones after liver transplantation. Sequencing of dividing CFSE-low cells from the MLR defined alloreactive TCRbeta sequences. These receptors have no known antigen. Sequencing was performed with immunoSEQ multiplex PCR; in TCRdb, only in-frame clones are kept and a portion is missing. The profile covers over 100 clones, with roughly 58% appearing a single time and 60% to 75% taken by the ten largest. What was sequenced was CD8+ T cells from cultured PBMCs. All receptors come from a human patient who received a liver transplant. Some T cells could come from the graft donor.

The V gene is TRBV7-9, the J gene TRBJ2-7; D possibly uses TRBD1 or TRBD2 (5 bases each). Germline lookup yields CDR1 SEHNR and CDR2 FQNEAQ (reference sequence). CDR3 size: 13 residues. The V end was cut by 1 base, the J end by 7 bases, with 11 bases between. The CDR3 region is CASSLVRGWEQYF. The DNA of the CDR3 is TGTGCCAGCAGCTTAGTGAGGGGATGGGAGCAGTACTTC.

This clone is categorized as hyperexpanded. The chain recombines TRBV5-4 with TRBJ2-2, with D hard to call. V was pared by 0 bases and J by 1 base, with 4 bases between. CDR1 and CDR2 (germline): SGHNT, YYREEE (reference sequence). CDR3 size: 14 residues. The CDR3 region is CASSLAGNTGELFF. CDR3 coding DNA: TGTGCCAGCAGCTTGGCCGGGAACACCGGGGAGCTGTTTTTT.

CDR3 in amino acids: CASLAGEKLFF. The CDR3 region has the DNA TGTGCCAGCCTAGCCGGTGAAAAACTGTTTTTT. This chain connects TRBV6-6 to TRBJ1-4; D ambiguous. The CDR3 runs to 11 residues. The germline V gene has CDR1 MNHNY and CDR2 SVGAGI (reference sequence). Trimming stripped 8 bases from V and 7 bases from J, with 8 bases between.

This sequence joins TRBV7-9 and TRBJ2-7; D remains unclear. Germline CDR1 is SEHNR and CDR2 is FQNEAQ (reference sequence). There are 14 residues in the CDR3. Trimming removed 3 bases at V and 3 bases at J, with 12 bases between. CDR3 bases: TGTGCCAGCAGCTTGACGAACACGGGCTACGAGCAGTACTTC. Translating gives CASSLTNTGYEQYF.

By sample share, this clone is large. The chain links TRBV27 to TRBJ2-1; 11 bases fit TRBD2. Germline V lookup: CDR1 MNHEY, CDR2 SMNVEV (reference sequence). The CDR3 runs to 16 residues. The ends lost 5 bases at V and 8 bases at J; junction bases unmatched: 11. The CDR3 DNA follows: TGTGCCAGCAGTCCCCTTGTAGCGGGGGGGCCGCATGAGCAGTTCTTC. As protein: CASSPLVAGGPHEQFF.

The chain is built from TRBV14 and TRBJ2-7, with TRBD1 identical over 8 bases. Trimming removed 2 bases from V and 2 bases from J; junction bases left unmatched: 8. This CDR3 is built from 16 residues. Germline CDR1 SGHDN, CDR2 FVKESK. CDR3 sequence reads: CASSQRFGQGAYEQYF. CDR3 coding DNA: TGTGCCAGCAGCCAACGCTTCGGACAGGGAGCCTACGAGCAGTACTTC.

The J gene is TRBJ2-1, the V gene TRBV19; D uncertain. Trimming removed 0 bases from V and 3 bases from J, with 9 bases in between. This CDR3 contains 15 residues. The germline CDR1 and CDR2 sequences are LNHDA and SQIVND (reference sequence). CDR3 sequence: CASSIERSVYNEQFF. For the CDR3, the DNA is TGTGCCAGTAGTATAGAGCGGTCCGTCTACAATGAGCAGTTCTTC.

The chain uses TRBV7-8 and TRBJ2-5; perhaps TRBD1 as D (5 bases). The germline CDR1 and CDR2 sequences are SGHVS and FQNEAQ. The CDR3 runs 18 residues. Trimming pared 4 bases from V and 5 bases from J, leaving 26 bases between. The CDR3 loop reads CASSSVVAAGQLVETQYF. The CDR3 nucleotides are TGTGCCAGCAGCTCTGTTGTTGCGGCAGGGCAATTAGTGGAGACCCAGTACTTC.